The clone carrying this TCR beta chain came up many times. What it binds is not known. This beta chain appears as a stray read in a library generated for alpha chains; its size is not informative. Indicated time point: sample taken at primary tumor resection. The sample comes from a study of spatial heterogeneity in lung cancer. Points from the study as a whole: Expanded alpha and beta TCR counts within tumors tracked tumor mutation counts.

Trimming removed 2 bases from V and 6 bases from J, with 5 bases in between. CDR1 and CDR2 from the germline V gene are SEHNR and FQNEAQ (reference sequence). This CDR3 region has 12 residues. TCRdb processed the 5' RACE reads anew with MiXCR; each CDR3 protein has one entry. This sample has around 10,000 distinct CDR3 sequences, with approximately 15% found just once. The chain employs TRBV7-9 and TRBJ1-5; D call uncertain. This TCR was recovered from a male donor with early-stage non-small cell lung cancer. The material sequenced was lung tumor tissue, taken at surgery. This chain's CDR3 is CASSLPGQPQHF. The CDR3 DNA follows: TGTGCCAGCAGCTTACCGGGTCAGCCCCAGCATTTT.